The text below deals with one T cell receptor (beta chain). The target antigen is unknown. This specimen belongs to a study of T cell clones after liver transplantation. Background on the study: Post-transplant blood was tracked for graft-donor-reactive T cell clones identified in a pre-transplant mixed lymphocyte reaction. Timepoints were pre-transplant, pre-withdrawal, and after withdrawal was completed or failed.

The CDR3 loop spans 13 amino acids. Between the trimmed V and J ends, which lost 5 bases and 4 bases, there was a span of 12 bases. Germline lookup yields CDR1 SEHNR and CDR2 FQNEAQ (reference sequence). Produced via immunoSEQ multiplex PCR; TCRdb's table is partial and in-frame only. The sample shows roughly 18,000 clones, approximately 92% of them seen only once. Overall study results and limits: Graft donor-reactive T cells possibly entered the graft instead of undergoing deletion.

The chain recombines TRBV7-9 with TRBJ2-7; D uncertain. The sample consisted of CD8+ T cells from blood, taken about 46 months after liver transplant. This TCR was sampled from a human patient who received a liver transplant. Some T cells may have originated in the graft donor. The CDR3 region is CASSGDRLYEQYF. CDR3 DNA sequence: TGTGCCAGCAGCGGTGACCGCCTATACGAGCAGTACTTC.